This is a list of T cell receptor beta chains from one sample in a study of beta chain features in type 1 diabetes. Sequencing was performed with immunoSEQ multiplex PCR; in TCRdb, only in-frame clones are kept and a portion is missing. The table has around 300,000 clones, approximately 10% seen once. The sample was naive CD4+ T cells from blood. The receptors shown here come from a woman between 25 and 40 years old in good health. The CDR3 runs from the conserved cysteine through the conserved F or W. Fields, in order: V gene, CDR3 protein.

TRBV29-1 CSDQKAGSGTGELFF
TRBV7-2 CASSSLETQYF
TRBV7-2 CASSSSQGAGEQFF
TRBV28 CASRGDRKLGSGEWYEQYF
TRBV29-1 CSATRGQASSYEQYF
TRBV5-6 CASSTTSGLAPYEQYF
TRBV29-1 CSGRGSSYNEQFF
TRBV6-5 CASSPGTSGRNEQFF
TRBV4-2 CASSQDQASGSFEGRQETQYF
TRBV5-6 CASSDQQGVTDTQYF
TRBV7-2 CASIRGINTGELFF
TRBV29-1 CSVGTGTLGYTF
TRBV7-3 CASSLTGGQETQYF
TRBV6-5 CASSYSRTSGRYEQYF
TRBV10-3 CAISSQGAYEQYF
TRBV5-1 CASSQDRVRSGNTIYF
TRBV9 CASSPRQDTNYGYTF
TRBV29-1 CSAGQGSYNEQFF
TRBV4-2 CASSQDSTESLSDTQYF
TRBV5-1 CASSPRTSAARNEQFF
TRBV5-1 CASSWTVPSYEQYF
TRBV6-4 CASSDQLVQVRNEQFF
TRBV11-2 CASSFPGPGYGYTF
TRBV9 CASSRSDRGGYTF
TRBV19 CASRGGEANTEAFF
TRBV7-2 CASSFRRGSGELFF
TRBV15 CATSRDPETGGYQPQHF
TRBV15 CATSRVGTGSLYEQYF
TRBV30 CAWSQGASYEQYF
TRBV30 CAWSSSGNEQFF
TRBV19 CASRQVNQPQHF